This T cell receptor beta chain came from a study of PD-1 blockade in classical Hodgkin lymphoma. Overall study findings and caveats: Newly diagnosed patients reportedly had lower baseline TCR diversity than healthy donors. The CD4+ diversity rise by C4D1 was clearest in complete responders. Exclusion removed patients who began nivolumab under 1 year after ASCT.

Described time point: cycle 4 day 1 (C4D1), after 6 weeks of nivolumab. Every patient relapsed after autologous stem cell transplantation, and brentuximab vedotin exposure varied. Using immunoSEQ multiplex PCR, the repertoire was profiled, and TCRdb retains in-frame clones only, with some absent. The repertoire holds about 39,000 clones, with about three quarters as singletons. About this clone: As yet, its antigen is unknown.

V was clipped by 5 bases and J by 2 bases, with 11 bases between them. Germline lookup yields CDR1 SGHTA and CDR2 FQGNSA. The CDR3 runs to 14 residues. The TCR sequence derives from a human donor with classical Hodgkin lymphoma. The V call is TRBV7-2, the J call TRBJ2-3; weak D call: TRBD1 (5 bases). The material was peripheral blood mononuclear cells (PBMCs), obtained before the fourth cycle of nivolumab. In DNA form, the CDR3 reads TGTGCCAGCAGCGGGCAGGGCCCCACAGATACGCAGTATTTT. Its protein is CASSGQGPTDTQYF.